The present entry profiles one TCR beta chain with its context. What it recognizes is unknown. V lost 0 bases to trimming and J lost 5 bases; unmatched junction nucleotides: 4. Germline V gives CDR1 GTSNPN, CDR2 SVGIG (reference sequence). This CDR3 contains 13 residues. The sample belongs to a study of CD8+ T cells in alopecia areata. Findings of the study overall: Mice showed clearer TCR sharing than patients did, a gap that was possibly HLA-related. Scalp sample data also include resident alphabeta T cells from normal skin.

Following extraction, RNA underwent reverse transcription to cDNA, which served as the sequencing template. The table came from immunoSEQ multiplex PCR; TCRdb's copy has only in-frame clones and leaves some out. Of roughly 25,000 clones listed, about 47% were seen once; the top ten hold under 35%. The chain carries TRBV30 and TRBJ2-7, with 7 nucleotides matching TRBD1. Sequencing used NKG2D-high CD8+ T cells sorted from blood. The receptor comes from a human donor with alopecia areata. The CDR3 DNA follows: TGTGCCTGGAGTGTTATAACAGGGGACGAGCAGTACTTC. Encoded protein: CAWSVITGDEQYF.